Here is one T cell receptor (beta chain) with its context. Antigen unknown. This entry is derived from a study of monozygotic twins with inflammatory bowel disease. Findings of the study overall: The co-twins with IBD showed lower TCRbeta diversity (inverse Simpson) than their healthy siblings.

Both TCRalpha and TCRbeta cDNA were subjected to two nested PCRs lasting around 15 and 10 cycles. With the 5' RACE reads reprocessed, TCRdb shows one record per CDR3 protein and no DNA. Recorded for this sample: approximately 160,000 distinct CDR3 sequences. Each donor supplied about 2.5 ml of blood. This TCR was recovered from a human donor with ulcerative colitis or Crohn's disease, or a healthy co-twin of an affected twin (not recorded which). Sequencing used blood.

CDR3 region: CASRWGTETQYF. J is TRBJ2-5 and V is TRBV5-1; with no DNA, the TCRdb D assignment of TRBD1 cannot be verified. Per germline, CDR1 SGHRS and CDR2 YFSETQ. There are 12 residues in the CDR3.